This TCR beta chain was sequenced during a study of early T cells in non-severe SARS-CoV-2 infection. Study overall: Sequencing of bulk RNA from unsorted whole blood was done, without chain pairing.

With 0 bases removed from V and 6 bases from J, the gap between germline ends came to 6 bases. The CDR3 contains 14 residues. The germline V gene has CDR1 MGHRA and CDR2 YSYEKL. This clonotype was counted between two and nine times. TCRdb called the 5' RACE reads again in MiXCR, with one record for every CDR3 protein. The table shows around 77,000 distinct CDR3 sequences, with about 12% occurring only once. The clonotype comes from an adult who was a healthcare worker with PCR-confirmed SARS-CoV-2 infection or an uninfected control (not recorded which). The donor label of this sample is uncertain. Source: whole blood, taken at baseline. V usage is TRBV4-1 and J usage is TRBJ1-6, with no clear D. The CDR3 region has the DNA TGCGCCAGCAGCCAAGATAACCGTAATTCACCCCTCCACTTT. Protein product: CASSQDNRNSPLHF.